This TCR beta chain is from a study of blood T cell repertoires in COVID-19. Study in general: Specimens from acute and convalescent COVID-19 originated in the United States, Italy and Spain. Sample material is recorded as cDNA or gDNA derived from T cells, B-cell-depleted T cells, or PBMCs.

In the original analysis: For nucleated cells, counts were estimated from reference gene primer amplification. The data were produced by immunoSEQ multiplex PCR, yet TCRdb's version contains in-frame clones alone and is incomplete. Clone size and the V and J calls come from that table; the DNA yielded D and trimming. The sample contains 250,000 to 300,000 clones, 80% to 90% of which appear only once. This clone was seen a single time. The material sequenced was peripheral blood. This sequence originates from a woman aged 40 to 50 with acute or convalescent COVID-19.

CDR3 protein: CAINTSGQGDTEAFF. The CDR3 DNA reads TGTGCCATCAATACGAGCGGACAGGGGGACACTGAAGCTTTCTTT. This chain joins TRBV10-3 and TRBJ1-1; 10 positions agree with TRBD1. V was pared by 7 bases and J by 3 bases, with 8 bases of the junction left unmatched. CDR1 is ENHRY and CDR2 is SYGVKD in the germline V gene. This CDR3 comprises 15 residues.